The sequence of this TCR beta chain was determined in a study of tumor-infiltrating lymphocytes in oesophageal squamous cell carcinoma. TCRdb re-called the PCR reads with MiXCR, one entry per CDR3 protein. This sample carries 10,000 to 15,000 distinct CDR3 sequences, around half of them seen once, and the ten largest clones take about 30%. In germline, CDR1 is SGHTA, CDR2 FQGTGA. There are 16 residues in the CDR3. Sequencing was carried out using esophageal tumor tissue. The receptor was isolated from a female donor with esophageal squamous cell carcinoma. The genes are TRBV7-3 and TRBJ2-4, with unresolved D. Judging by the DNA end, TRBJ2-1 fits better; the J call may be wrong. The CDR3 sequence: CASSLKGHLGNNEQFF. For the CDR3, the DNA is TGTGCCAGCAGCTTAAAAGGGCACCTAGGGAACAATGAGCAGTTCTTC.